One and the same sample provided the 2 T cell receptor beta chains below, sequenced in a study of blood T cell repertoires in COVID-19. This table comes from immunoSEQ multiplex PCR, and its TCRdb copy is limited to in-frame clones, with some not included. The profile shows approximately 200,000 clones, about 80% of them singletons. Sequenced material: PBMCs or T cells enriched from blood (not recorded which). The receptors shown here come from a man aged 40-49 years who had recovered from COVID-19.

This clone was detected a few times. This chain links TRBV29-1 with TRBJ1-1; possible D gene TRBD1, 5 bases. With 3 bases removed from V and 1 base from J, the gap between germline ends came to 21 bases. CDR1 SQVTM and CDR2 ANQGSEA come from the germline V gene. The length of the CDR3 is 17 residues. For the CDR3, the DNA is TGCAGCGTTGAGCTGTCAGGGCGGCTTACTTCGAACACTGAAGCTTTCTTT. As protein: CSVELSGRLTSNTEAFF.

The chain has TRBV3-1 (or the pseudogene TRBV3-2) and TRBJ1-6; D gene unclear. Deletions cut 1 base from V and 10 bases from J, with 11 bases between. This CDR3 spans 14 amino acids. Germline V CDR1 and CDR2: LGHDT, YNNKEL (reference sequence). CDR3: CASSQVRYRSPLHF. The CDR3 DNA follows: TGTGCCAGCAGCCAAGTACGCTATCGGTCACCCCTCCACTTT.